This section outlines one T cell receptor beta chain sequence together with its context. This sample was taken from a study of blood T cell repertoires in COVID-19. About the research overall: Acute and convalescent COVID-19 samples came from the United States, Italy and Spain.

J was trimmed by 4 bases and V by 7 bases; bases with no gene match: 4. Germline CDR1 and CDR2: LNHDA and SQIVND (reference sequence). The CDR3 is 14 amino acids. In the original workflow: Amplification of reference gene primers was used by the study to estimate nucleated cell counts. Clones were sequenced by immunoSEQ multiplex PCR, and TCRdb holds only the in-frame ones, with some missing. That table supplies the V and J calls and clone size; D and trimming were determined from the DNA. The sample shows some 280,000 clones, around four fifths of them seen only once. The TCR originated in a woman aged 45-60 years with active or convalescent COVID-19. The source material was peripheral blood. The rearrangement uses TRBV19 and TRBJ1-2, with 12 nucleotides matching TRBD1. CDR3 nucleotides: TGTGCCAGTACCGGGACAGGGGGCGTCTATGGCTACACCTTC. Its protein product is CASTGTGGVYGYTF.